This TCR beta chain was observed in a study of glioma-infiltrating T cells after dendritic cell vaccination. Study outcomes and limitations: Estimated pretreatment TIL content predicted outcome after dendritic cell vaccination.

CDR1 and CDR2 from the germline V gene are WSHSY and SAAADI. V was cut by 2 bases and J by 9 bases, with 20 bases left in between. This CDR3 is 17 amino acids long. TCRdb's table, derived via immunoSEQ multiplex PCR, lists solely in-frame clones and lacks some. The sample comprises about 64,000 clones, around 83% of which are singletons, and 9.2% rests with the top ten. The table lists this clone with a few counts. Its target is unknown. Here the sequenced sample was blood, taken before dendritic cell vaccination. This chain joins TRBV10-2 and TRBJ1-6; D might be TRBD1 (6 bases). The TCR originated in a human donor with glioblastoma. CDR3 coding DNA: TGCGCCAGCAGTGAGCCCAGCTTCGGGGGGCGAGGTTCACCCCTCCACTTT. It yields the protein CASSEPSFGGRGSPLHF.